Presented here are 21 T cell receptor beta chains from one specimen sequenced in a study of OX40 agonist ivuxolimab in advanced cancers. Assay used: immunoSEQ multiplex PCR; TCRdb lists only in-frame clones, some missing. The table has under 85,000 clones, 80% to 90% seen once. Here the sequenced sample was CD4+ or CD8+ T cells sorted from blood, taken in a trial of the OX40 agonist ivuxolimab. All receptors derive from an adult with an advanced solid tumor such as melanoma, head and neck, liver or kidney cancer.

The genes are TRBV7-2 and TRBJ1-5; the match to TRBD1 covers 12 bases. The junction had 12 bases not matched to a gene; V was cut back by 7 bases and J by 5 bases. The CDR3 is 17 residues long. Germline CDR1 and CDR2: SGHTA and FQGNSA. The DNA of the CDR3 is TGTGCCAGCACCTCGTCCCGGGACAGGGGGCCCGATCAGCCCCAGCATTTT. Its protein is CASTSSRDRGPDQPQHF.

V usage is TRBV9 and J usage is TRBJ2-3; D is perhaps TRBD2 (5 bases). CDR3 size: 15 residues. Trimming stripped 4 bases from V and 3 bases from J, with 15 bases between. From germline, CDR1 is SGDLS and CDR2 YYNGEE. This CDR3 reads CASSPLEGATDTQYF. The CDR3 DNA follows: TGTGCCAGCAGCCCCCTAGAGGGAGCGACAGATACGCAGTATTTT.

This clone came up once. The CDR3 bases are TGTGCCAGCAGTTCGGGGTCTATCCAAGCTTTCTTT. Encoded protein: CASSSGSIQAFF. The chain links TRBV6-5 to TRBJ1-1; D unclear. The CDR3 length is 12 residues. CDR1 and CDR2 (germline): MNHEY, SVGAGI. The V end lost 4 bases, the J end lost 9 bases, and 12 bases lay between the germline ends.

CDR3: CASSGGQGHNEKLFF. CDR3 DNA: TGTGCCAGTAGCGGTGGACAGGGCCACAATGAAAAACTGTTTTTT. The J gene is TRBJ1-4, the V gene TRBV19, with 8 bases matching TRBD1. Losses at the gene ends were 6 bases for V and 5 bases for J; bases not matched to a gene: 8. Germline-derived CDR1 and CDR2 are LNHDA and SQIVND (reference sequence). There are 15 residues in the CDR3.

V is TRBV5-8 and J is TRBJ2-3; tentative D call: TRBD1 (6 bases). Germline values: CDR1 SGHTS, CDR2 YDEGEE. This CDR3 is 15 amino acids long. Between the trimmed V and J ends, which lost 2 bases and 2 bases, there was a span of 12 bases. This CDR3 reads CASSLRGQLTDTQYF. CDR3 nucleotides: TGTGCCAGCAGCTTAAGAGGACAGCTCACAGATACGCAGTATTTT.

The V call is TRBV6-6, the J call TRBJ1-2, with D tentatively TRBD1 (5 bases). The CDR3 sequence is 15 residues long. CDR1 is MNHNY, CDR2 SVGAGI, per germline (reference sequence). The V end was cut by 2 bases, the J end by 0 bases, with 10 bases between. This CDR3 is CASSYGGPTNYGYTF. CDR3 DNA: TGTGCCAGCAGTTACGGGGGACCTACTAACTATGGCTACACCTTC.

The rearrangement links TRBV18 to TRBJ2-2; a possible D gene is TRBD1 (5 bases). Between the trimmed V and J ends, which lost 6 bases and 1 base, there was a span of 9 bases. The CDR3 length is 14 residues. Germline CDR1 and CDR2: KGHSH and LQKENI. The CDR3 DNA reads TGTGCCAGCTCCCCGACAGAGAACACCGGGGAGCTGTTTTTT. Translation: CASSPTENTGELFF. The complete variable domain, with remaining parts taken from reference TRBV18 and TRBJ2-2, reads NAGVMQNPRHLVRRRGQEARLRCSPMKGHSHVYWYRQLPEEGLKFMVYLQKENIIDESGMPKERFSAEFPKEGPSILRIQQVVRGDSAAYFCASSPTENTGELFFGEGSRLTVL.

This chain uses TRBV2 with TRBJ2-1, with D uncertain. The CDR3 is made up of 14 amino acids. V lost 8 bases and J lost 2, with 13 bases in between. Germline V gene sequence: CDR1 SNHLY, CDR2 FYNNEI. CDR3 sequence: CASVRSETYNEQFF. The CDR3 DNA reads TGTGCCAGCGTGAGGAGCGAGACCTACAATGAGCAGTTCTTC. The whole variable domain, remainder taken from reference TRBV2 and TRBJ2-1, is EPEVTQTPSHQVTQMGQEVILRCVPISNHLYFYWYRQILGQKVEFLVSFYNNEISEKSEIFDDQFSVERPDGSNFTLKIRSTKLEDSAMYFCASVRSETYNEQFFGPGTRLTVL.

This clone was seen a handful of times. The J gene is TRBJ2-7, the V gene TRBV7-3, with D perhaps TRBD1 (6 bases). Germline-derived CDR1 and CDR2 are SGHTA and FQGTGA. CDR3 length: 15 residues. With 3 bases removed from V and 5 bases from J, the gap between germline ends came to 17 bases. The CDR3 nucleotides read TGTGCCAGCAGCTTGAGTGGCAGGGGAAGCGACGAGCAGTACTTC. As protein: CASSLSGRGSDEQYF.

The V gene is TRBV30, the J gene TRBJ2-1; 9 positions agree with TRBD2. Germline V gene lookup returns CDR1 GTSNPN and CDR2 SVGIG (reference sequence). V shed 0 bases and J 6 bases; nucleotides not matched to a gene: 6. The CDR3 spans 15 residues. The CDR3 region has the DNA TGTGCCTGGAGTGTGGGCGGGAGGGCCACCAATGAGCAGTTCTTC. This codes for CAWSVGGRATNEQFF. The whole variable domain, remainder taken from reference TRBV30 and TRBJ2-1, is SQTIHQWPATLVQPVGSPLSLECTVEGTSNPNLYWYRQAAGRGLQLLFYSVGIGQISSEVPQNLSASRPQDRQFILSSKKLLLSDSGFYLCAWSVGGRATNEQFFGPGTRLTVL.

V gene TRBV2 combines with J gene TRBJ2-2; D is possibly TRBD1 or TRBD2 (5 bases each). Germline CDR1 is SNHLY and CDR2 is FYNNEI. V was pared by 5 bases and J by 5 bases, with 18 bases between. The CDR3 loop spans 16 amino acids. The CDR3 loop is CASSPNVGTVTGELFF. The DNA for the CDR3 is TGTGCCAGCAGTCCTAACGTCGGGACCGTTACCGGGGAGCTGTTTTTT.

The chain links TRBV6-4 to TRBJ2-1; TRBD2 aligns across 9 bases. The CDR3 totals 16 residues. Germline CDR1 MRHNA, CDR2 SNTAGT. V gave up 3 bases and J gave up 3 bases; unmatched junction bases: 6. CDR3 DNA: TGTGCCAGCAGTGATCGGGGTAGCGGGGGCTACAATGAGCAGTTCTTC. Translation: CASSDRGSGGYNEQFF.

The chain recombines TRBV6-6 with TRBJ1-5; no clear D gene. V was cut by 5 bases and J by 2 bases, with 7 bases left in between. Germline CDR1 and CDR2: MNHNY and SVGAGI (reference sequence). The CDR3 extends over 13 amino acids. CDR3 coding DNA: TGTGCCAGCAGTCTAGCAGGCAATCAGCCCCAGCATTTT. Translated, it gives CASSLAGNQPQHF.

CDR3 bases: TGCAGCGTTGGTGGGCAGTCTAATGAAAAACTGTTTTTT. It encodes CSVGGQSNEKLFF. The rearrangement links TRBV29-1 to TRBJ1-4; D uncertain. Trimming removed 4 bases from V and 3 bases from J, with 9 bases in between. Germline V gives CDR1 SQVTM, CDR2 ANQGSEA. The CDR3 is 13 amino acids.

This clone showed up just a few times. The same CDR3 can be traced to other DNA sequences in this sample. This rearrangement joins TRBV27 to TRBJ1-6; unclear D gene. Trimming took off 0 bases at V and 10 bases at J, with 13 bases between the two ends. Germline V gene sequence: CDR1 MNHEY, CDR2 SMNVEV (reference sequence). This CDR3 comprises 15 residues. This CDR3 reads CASSLSASPGSPLHF. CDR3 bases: TGTGCCAGCAGTTTATCGGCCAGCCCAGGATCACCCCTCCACTTT.

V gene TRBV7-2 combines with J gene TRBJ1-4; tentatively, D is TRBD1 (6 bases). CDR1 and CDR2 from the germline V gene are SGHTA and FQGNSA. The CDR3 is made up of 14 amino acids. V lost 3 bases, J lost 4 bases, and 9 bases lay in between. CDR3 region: CASSLGGFNEKLFF. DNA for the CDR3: TGTGCCAGCAGCTTGGGGGGCTTTAATGAAAAACTGTTTTTT.

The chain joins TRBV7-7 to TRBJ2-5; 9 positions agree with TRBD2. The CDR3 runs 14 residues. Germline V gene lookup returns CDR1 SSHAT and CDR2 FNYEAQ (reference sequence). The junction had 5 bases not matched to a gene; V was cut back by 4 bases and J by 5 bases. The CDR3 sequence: CASSSSGGRETQYF. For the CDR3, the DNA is TGTGCCAGCAGCTCCAGCGGGGGGAGGGAGACCCAGTACTTC.

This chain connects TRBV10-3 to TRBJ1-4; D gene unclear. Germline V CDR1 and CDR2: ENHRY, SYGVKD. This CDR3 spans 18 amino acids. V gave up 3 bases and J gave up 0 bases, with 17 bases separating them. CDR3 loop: CAISEQLIGLATNEKLFF. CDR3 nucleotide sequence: TGTGCCATCAGTGAACAACTTATAGGGTTAGCAACTAATGAAAAACTGTTTTTT.

The CDR3 nucleotides are TGCGCCAGCGGGGGACAGGGGAGGGTTCAGCCCCAGCATTTT. Translation: CASGGQGRVQPQHF. The chain links TRBV10-1 to TRBJ1-5; 10 bases map to TRBD1. CDR1 and CDR2 (germline): WNHNN, SYGVQD (reference sequence). V shed 8 bases and J 6 bases; nucleotides not matched to a gene: 7. This CDR3 region has 14 residues.

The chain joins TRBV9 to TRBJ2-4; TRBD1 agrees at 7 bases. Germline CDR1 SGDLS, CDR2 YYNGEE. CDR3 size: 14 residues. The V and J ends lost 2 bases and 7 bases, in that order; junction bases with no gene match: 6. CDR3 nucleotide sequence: TGTGCCAGCAGCGTGAGCCTGACAGGGAACATTCAGTACTTC. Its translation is CASSVSLTGNIQYF.

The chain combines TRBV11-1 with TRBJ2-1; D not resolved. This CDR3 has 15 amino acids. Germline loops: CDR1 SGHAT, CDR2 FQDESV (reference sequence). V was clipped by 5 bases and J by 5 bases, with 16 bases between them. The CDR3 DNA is TGTGCCAGCAGCCAAGACTTTTCGAGTAACAATGAGCAGTTCTTC. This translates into CASSQDFSSNNEQFF.